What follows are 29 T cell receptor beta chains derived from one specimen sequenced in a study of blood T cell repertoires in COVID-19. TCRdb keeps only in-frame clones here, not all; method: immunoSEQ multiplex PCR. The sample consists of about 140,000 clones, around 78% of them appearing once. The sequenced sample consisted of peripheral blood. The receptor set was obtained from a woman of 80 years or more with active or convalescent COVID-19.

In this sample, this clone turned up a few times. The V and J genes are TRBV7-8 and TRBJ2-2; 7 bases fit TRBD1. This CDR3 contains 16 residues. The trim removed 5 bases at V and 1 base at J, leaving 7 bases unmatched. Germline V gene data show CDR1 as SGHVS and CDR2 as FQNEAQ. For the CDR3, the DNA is TGTGCCAGCAGCCCTGACAGGGCTCGGAACACCGGGGAGCTGTTTTTT. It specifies CASSPDRARNTGELFF.

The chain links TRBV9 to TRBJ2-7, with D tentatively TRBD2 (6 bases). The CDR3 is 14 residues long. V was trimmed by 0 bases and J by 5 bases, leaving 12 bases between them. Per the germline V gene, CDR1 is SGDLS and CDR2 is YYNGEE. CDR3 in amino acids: CASSVGGTFNEQYF. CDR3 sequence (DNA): TGTGCCAGCAGCGTAGGCGGGACCTTCAACGAGCAGTACTTC.

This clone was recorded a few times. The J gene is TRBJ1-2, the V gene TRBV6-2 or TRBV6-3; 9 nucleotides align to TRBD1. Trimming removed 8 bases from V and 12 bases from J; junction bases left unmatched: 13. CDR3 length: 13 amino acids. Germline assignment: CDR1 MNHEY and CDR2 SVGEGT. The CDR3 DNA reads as TGTGCCAGCGGCCCGGGACAGGGTCTAGGTCACACCTTC. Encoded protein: CASGPGQGLGHTF.

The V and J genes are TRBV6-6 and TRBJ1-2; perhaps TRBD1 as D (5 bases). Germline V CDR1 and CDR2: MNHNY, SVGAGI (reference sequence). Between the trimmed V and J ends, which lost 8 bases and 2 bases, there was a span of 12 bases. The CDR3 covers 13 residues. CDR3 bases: TGTGCCAGCTGCGGCAGGGTGAACTATGGCTACACCTTC. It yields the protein CASCGRVNYGYTF.

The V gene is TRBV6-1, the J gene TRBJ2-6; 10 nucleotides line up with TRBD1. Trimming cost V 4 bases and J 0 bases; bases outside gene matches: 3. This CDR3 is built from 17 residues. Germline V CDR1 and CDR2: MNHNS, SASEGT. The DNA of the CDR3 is TGTGCCAGCAGTGCCCGGGACAGGGGCTCTGGGGCCAACGTCCTGACTTTC. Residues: CASSARDRGSGANVLTF.

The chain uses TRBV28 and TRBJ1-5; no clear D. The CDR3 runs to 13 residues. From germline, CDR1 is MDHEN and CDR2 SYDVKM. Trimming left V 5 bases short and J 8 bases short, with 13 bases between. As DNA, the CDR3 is TGTGCCAGCAGTCCTTCGGGGAGCAAGCCCCAGCATTTT. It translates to CASSPSGSKPQHF.

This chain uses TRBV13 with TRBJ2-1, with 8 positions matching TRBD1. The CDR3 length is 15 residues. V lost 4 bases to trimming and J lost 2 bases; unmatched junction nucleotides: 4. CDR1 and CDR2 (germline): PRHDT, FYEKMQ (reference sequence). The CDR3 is CASSSDRATYNEQFF. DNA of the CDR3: TGTGCCAGCAGCTCGGACAGGGCCACCTACAATGAGCAGTTCTTC.

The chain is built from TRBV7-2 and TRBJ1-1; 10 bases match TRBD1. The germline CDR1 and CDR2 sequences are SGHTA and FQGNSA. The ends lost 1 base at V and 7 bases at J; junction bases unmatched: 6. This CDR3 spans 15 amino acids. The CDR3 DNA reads TGTGCCAGCAGCTTAGGGGGGACAGGGGTACTTGAAGCTTTCTTT. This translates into CASSLGGTGVLEAFF.

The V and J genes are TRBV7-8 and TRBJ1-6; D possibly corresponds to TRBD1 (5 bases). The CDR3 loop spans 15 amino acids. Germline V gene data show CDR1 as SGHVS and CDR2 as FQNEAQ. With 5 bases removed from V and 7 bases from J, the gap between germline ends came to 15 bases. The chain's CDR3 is CASSATGIRNSPLHF. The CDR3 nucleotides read TGTGCCAGCAGCGCTACAGGTATCCGAAATTCACCCCTCCACTTT.

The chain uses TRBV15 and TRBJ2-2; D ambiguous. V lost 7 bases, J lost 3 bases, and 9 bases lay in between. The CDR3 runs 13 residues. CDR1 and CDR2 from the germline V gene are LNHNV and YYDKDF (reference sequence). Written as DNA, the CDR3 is TGTGCCACCACAGATTCTGACACCGGGGAGCTGTTTTTT. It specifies CATTDSDTGELFF. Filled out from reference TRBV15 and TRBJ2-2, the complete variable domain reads DAMVIQNPRYQVTQFGKPVTLSCSQTLNHNVMYWYQQKSSQAPKLLFHYYDKDFNNEADTPDNFQSRRPNTSFCFLDIRSPGLGDTAMYLCATTDSDTGELFFGEGSRLTVL.

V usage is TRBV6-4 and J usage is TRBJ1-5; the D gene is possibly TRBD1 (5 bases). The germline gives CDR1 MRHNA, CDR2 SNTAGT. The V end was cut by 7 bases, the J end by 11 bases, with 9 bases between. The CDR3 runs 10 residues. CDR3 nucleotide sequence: TGTGCCAGCACCCAGGGTTCCCAGCATTTT. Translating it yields CASTQGSQHF.

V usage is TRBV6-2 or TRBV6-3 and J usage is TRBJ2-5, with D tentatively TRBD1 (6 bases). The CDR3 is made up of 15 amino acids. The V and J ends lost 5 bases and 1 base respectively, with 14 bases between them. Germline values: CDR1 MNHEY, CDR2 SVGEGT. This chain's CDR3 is CASSRAGASQETQYF. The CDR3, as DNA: TGTGCCAGCAGTCGAGCAGGGGCCTCCCAAGAGACCCAGTACTTC.

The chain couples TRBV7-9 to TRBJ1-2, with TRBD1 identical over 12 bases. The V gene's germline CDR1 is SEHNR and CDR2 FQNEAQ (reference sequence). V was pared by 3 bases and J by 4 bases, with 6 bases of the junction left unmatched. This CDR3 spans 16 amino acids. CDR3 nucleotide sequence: TGTGCCAGCAGCTTCCCGGGACAGGGGGCAGGCTATGGCTACACCTTC. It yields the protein CASSFPGQGAGYGYTF.

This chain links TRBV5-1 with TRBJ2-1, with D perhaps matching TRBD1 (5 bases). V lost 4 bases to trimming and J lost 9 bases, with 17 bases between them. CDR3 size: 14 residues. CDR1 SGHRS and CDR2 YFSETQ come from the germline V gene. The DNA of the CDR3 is TGCGCCAGCAGCCTGGGTGGGGCATCCGGTGAGCAGTTCTTC. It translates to CASSLGGASGEQFF.

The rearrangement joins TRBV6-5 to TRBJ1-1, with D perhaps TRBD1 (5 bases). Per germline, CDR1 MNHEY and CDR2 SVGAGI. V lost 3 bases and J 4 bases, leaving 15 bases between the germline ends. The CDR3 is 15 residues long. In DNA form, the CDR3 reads TGTGCCAGCAGTTATCAGCGGGGGAGAGGCACTGAAGCTTTCTTT. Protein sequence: CASSYQRGRGTEAFF.

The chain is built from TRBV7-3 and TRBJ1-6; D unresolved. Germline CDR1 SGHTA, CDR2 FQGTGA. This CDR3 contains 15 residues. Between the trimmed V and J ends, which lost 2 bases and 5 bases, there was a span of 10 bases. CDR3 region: CASSLFSVNNSPLHF. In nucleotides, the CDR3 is TGTGCCAGCAGCTTATTTTCTGTAAATAATTCACCCCTCCACTTT. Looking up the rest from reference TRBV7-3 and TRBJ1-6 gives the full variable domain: GAGVSQTPSNKVTEKGKYVELRCDPISGHTALYWYRQSLGQGPEFLIYFQGTGAADDSGLPNDRFFAVRPEGSVSTLKIQRTERGDSAVYLCASSLFSVNNSPLHFGNGTRLTVT.

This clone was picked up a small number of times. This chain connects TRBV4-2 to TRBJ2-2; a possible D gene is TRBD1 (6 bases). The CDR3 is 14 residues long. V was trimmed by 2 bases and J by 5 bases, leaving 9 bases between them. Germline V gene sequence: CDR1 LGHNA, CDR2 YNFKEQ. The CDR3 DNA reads TGTGCCAGCAGCCAAAACAGGGCAACCGGGGAGCTGTTTTTT. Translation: CASSQNRATGELFF.

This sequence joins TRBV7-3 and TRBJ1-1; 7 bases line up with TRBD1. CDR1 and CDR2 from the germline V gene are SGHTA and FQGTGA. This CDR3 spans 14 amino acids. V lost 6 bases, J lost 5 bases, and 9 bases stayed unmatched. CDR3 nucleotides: TGTGCCAGCAGAAATACAGGGGCGGGGACTGAAGCTTTCTTT. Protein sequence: CASRNTGAGTEAFF. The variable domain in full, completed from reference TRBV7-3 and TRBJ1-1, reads GAGVSQTPSNKVTEKGKYVELRCDPISGHTALYWYRQSLGQGPEFLIYFQGTGAADDSGLPNDRFFAVRPEGSVSTLKIQRTERGDSAVYLCASRNTGAGTEAFFGQGTRLTVV.

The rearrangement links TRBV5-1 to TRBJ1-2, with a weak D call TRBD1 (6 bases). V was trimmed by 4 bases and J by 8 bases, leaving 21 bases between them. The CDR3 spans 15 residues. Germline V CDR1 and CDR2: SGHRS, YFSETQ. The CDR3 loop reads CASSPGGGPVRGYTF. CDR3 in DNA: TGCGCCAGCAGCCCCGGCGGGGGGCCAGTGAGAGGCTACACCTTC. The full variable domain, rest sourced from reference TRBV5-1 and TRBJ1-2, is KAGVTQTPRYLIKTRGQQVTLSCSPISGHRSVSWYQQTPGQGLQFLFEYFSETQRNKGNFPGRFSGRQFSNSRSEMNVSTLELGDSALYLCASSPGGGPVRGYTFGSGTRLTVV.

Here the CDR3 DNA reads TGTGCCAGTAGGACGAAGGGGTCTGGGGCCAACGTCCTGACTTTC. Its protein is CASRTKGSGANVLTF. The chain employs TRBV19 and TRBJ2-6, with a tentative D call TRBD1 (5 bases). The V and J ends lost 6 bases and 1 base respectively, with 10 bases between them. CDR1 is LNHDA, CDR2 SQIVND, per germline (reference sequence). The CDR3 runs to 15 residues.

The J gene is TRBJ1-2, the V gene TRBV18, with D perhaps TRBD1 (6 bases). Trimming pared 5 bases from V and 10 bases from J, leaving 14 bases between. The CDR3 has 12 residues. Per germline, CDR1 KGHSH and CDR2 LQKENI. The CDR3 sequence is CASSSTGIDYTF. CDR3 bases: TGTGCCAGCTCATCTACAGGGATTGACTACACCTTC. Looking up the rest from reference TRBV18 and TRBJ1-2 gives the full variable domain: NAGVMQNPRHLVRRRGQEARLRCSPMKGHSHVYWYRQLPEEGLKFMVYLQKENIIDESGMPKERFSAEFPKEGPSILRIQQVVRGDSAAYFCASSSTGIDYTFGSGTRLTVV.

CDR3 in DNA: TGTGCCAGCAGTACAGGTGGTGGGGCCAACGTCCTGACTTTC. Translation gives CASSTGGGANVLTF. The rearrangement joins TRBV28 to TRBJ2-6; a possible D gene is TRBD1 (5 bases). Trimming pared 5 bases from V and 3 bases from J, leaving 8 bases between. The CDR3 loop spans 14 amino acids. The germline V gene has CDR1 MDHEN and CDR2 SYDVKM. The complete variable domain, with remaining parts taken from reference TRBV28 and TRBJ2-6, reads DVKVTQSSRYLVKRTGEKVFLECVQDMDHENMFWYRQDPGLGLRLIYFSYDVKMKEKGDIPEGYSVSREKKERFSLILESASTNQTSMYLCASSTGGGANVLTFGAGSRLTVL.

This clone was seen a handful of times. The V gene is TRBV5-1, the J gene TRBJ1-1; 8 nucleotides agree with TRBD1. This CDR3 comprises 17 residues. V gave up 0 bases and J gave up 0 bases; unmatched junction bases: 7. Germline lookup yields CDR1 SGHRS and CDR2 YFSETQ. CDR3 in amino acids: CASSLGSRGRVNTEAFF. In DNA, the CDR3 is TGCGCCAGCAGCTTGGGCTCCAGGGGGCGCGTGAACACTGAAGCTTTCTTT.

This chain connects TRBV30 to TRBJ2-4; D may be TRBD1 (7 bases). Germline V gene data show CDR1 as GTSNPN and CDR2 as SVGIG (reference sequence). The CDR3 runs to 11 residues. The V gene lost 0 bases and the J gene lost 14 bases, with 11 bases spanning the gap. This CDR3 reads CAWSVGGGEYF. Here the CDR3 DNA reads TGTGCCTGGAGTGTAGGGGGCGGGGAGTACTTC.

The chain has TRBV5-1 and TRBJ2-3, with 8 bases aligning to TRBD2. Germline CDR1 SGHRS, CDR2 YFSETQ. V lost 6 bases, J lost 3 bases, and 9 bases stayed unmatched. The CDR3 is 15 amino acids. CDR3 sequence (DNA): TGCGCCAGCATGAAGGTTGGCGGGGGGACAGATACGCAGTATTTT. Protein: CASMKVGGGTDTQYF.

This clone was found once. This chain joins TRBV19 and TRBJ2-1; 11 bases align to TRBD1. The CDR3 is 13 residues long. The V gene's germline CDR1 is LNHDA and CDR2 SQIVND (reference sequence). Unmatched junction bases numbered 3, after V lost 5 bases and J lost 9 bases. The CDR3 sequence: CASSPDRGREQFF. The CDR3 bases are TGTGCCAGTAGTCCGGACAGGGGGCGTGAGCAGTTCTTC.

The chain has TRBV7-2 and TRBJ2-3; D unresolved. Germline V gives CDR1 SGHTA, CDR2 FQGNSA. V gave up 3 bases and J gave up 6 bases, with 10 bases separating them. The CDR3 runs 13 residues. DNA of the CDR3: TGTGCCAGCAGCTTGCTCCCCGCGGATACGCAGTATTTT. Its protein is CASSLLPADTQYF.

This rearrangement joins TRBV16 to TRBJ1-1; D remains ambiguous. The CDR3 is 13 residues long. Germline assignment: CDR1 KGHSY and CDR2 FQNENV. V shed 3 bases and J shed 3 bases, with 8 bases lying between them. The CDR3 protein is CASSQTHYTEAFF. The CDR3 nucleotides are TGTGCCAGCAGCCAGACTCATTACACTGAAGCTTTCTTT.

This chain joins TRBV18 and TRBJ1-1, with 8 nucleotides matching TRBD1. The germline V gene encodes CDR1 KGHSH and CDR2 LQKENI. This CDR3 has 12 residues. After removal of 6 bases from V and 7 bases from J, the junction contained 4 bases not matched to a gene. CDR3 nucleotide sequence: TGTGCCAGCTCCCGGGACAGGAGTGAAGCTTTCTTT. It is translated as CASSRDRSEAFF.